The clone carrying this T cell receptor (beta chain) came up a few times. What it binds is unknown. This sample is part of a study of response to subunit inactivated influenza vaccine. General study findings and limits: There was a suggestion from the authors that each seasonal influenza vaccination recruits few new T cells.

TCRdb passed the RT-PCR reads through MiXCR, listing each CDR3 protein once. The sample yields 150,000 to 200,000 distinct CDR3 sequences, about 11% seen once. J gave up 4 bases and V 6 bases, and 8 bases lay outside the gene matches. Germline lookup yields CDR1 SGHNT and CDR2 YYREEE (reference sequence). The CDR3 covers 15 residues. The genes are TRBV5-4 and TRBJ2-2; 8 bases match TRBD2. Sample: non-naive T cells sorted from PBMCs, taken roughly 48 days after vaccination. The clonotype was recovered from a man over 45 who received an inactivated influenza vaccine. The CDR3, as DNA: TGTGCCAGCACCATCGGGGGGGGTCGCACCGGGGAGCTGTTTTTT. It yields the protein CASTIGGGRTGELFF.